The TCR beta chain under discussion was sequenced for a study of blood T cell repertoires in COVID-19. Study overall: Collection of acute and convalescent COVID-19 samples took place in the United States, Italy and Spain. Sample material is recorded as cDNA or gDNA derived from T cells, B-cell-depleted T cells, or PBMCs.

The V end lost 5 bases, the J end lost 2 bases, and 13 bases lay between the germline ends. CDR3 length: 15 residues. Per germline, CDR1 LGHNT and CDR2 FRNRAP. Under the authors' procedure: Amplification of reference gene primers provided the estimated nucleated cell counts. Data came from immunoSEQ multiplex PCR; TCRdb stores just in-frame clones and leaves some out. That table gives V, J and clone size, and the DNA gave D and trimming. The sample lists over 200,000 clones, roughly 90% seen once, with approximately 2.6% in the top ten. This TCR was sampled from a woman aged 55-70 years with acute or convalescent COVID-19. Sequenced: peripheral blood. This rearrangement joins TRBV12-5 to TRBJ1-5, with D perhaps matching TRBD1 (5 bases). CDR3 region: CASGPPGGGNQPQHF. The CDR3 DNA reads TGTGCTAGTGGTCCGCCCGGAGGGGGCAATCAGCCCCAGCATTTT.